Below are 3 T cell receptor beta chains sequenced from a single sample in a study of cytomegalovirus exposure and HLA in healthy donors. The primer mix had 60 Vbeta and 13 Jbeta primers. Sequencing used immunoSEQ multiplex PCR; TCRdb keeps in-frame clones, though not all of them. Of over 200,000 clones in the sample, 75% to 90% were seen once. Specimen: PBMCs. All receptors come from a woman under 30 in good health and CMV-seronegative.

The chain has TRBV7-2 and TRBJ1-3, with TRBD1 as a possible D gene (5 bases). Trimming left V 0 bases short and J 4 bases short, with 13 bases between. The CDR3 spans 16 residues. Germline V CDR1 and CDR2: SGHTA, FQGNSA. In nucleotides, the CDR3 is TGTGCCAGCAGCTTAGCTCAGGGTGCGGAAGGAAACACCATATATTTT. This encodes CASSLAQGAEGNTIYF. The whole variable domain, remainder taken from reference TRBV7-2 and TRBJ1-3, is GAGVSQSPSNKVTEKGKDVELRCDPISGHTALYWYRQSLGQGLEFLIYFQGNSAPDKSGLPSDRFSAERTGGSVSTLTIQRTQQEDSAVYLCASSLAQGAEGNTIYFGEGSWLTVV.

The chain is built from TRBV7-2 and TRBJ2-5; a possible D gene is TRBD2 (6 bases). Trimming removed 5 bases from V and 3 bases from J, with 10 bases in between. The CDR3 covers 13 residues. CDR1 and CDR2 (germline): SGHTA, FQGNSA. The CDR3, as DNA: TGTGCCAGCAGCCTCCGGGGGAAAGAGACCCAGTACTTC. Amino acids: CASSLRGKETQYF.

This clone is a singleton in its sample. The V and J genes are TRBV29-1 and TRBJ2-5; TRBD2 aligns across 8 bases. The V segment lost 7 bases and the J segment 5 bases; nucleotides outside the gene matches: 15. Germline V gives CDR1 SQVTM, CDR2 ANQGSEA. This CDR3 contains 15 residues. The CDR3 DNA sequence: TGCAGCGAACAGGGAGGAAGCGGGAGTTGGGAGACCCAGTACTTC. Translating gives CSEQGGSGSWETQYF.